The 14 T cell receptor beta chains reported below all come from one sample, sequenced in a study of OX40 agonist ivuxolimab in advanced cancers. TCRdb keeps only in-frame clones here, not all; method: immunoSEQ multiplex PCR. The sample gives about 73,000 clones, about 90% of which show up once; under 0.65% is in the top ten. The source was CD4+ or CD8+ T cells sorted from blood, collected in a trial of the OX40 agonist ivuxolimab. These receptors were collected from an adult with an advanced solid tumor such as melanoma, head and neck, liver or kidney cancer.

V gene TRBV2 combines with J gene TRBJ2-7, with unresolved D. V gave up 8 bases and J gave up 5 bases, with 4 bases separating them. The CDR3 spans 9 residues. Germline CDR1 is SNHLY and CDR2 is FYNNEI. CDR3: CASVHEQYF. The CDR3 DNA follows: TGTGCCAGCGTTCACGAGCAGTACTTC.

V and J are TRBV10-1 and TRBJ2-3; possibly TRBD1 for D (6 bases). V dropped 0 bases and J dropped 0 bases, with 10 bases sitting between them. This CDR3 spans 16 amino acids. Germline CDR1 is WNHNN and CDR2 is SYGVQD (reference sequence). CDR3 residues: CASSESLGASTDTQYF. The DNA for the CDR3 is TGCGCCAGCAGTGAGTCTTTGGGGGCCAGCACAGATACGCAGTATTTT.

V and J are TRBV28 and TRBJ2-2; D gene uncertain. Germline V gene lookup returns CDR1 MDHEN and CDR2 SYDVKM. Trimming left V 2 bases short and J 7 bases short, with 11 bases between. There are 14 residues in the CDR3. The CDR3 DNA follows: TGTGCCAGCAGTTTAGGCTGGGTTGGCGGGGAGCTGTTTTTT. Its protein product is CASSLGWVGGELFF.

This clone was seen only a few times. The same CDR3 arises from other DNA sequences in this sample as well. This chain connects TRBV30 to TRBJ1-4; D is unresolved. Germline CDR1 is GTSNPN and CDR2 is SVGIG (reference sequence). Trimming pared 0 bases from V and 5 bases from J, leaving 10 bases between. This CDR3 contains 14 residues. CDR3 residues: CAWSVKKGNEKLFF. Here the CDR3 DNA reads TGTGCCTGGAGTGTTAAGAAAGGCAATGAAAAACTGTTTTTT. Looking up the rest from reference TRBV30 and TRBJ1-4 gives the full variable domain: SQTIHQWPATLVQPVGSPLSLECTVEGTSNPNLYWYRQAAGRGLQLLFYSVGIGQISSEVPQNLSASRPQDRQFILSSKKLLLSDSGFYLCAWSVKKGNEKLFFGSGTQLSVL.

This rearrangement joins TRBV20-1 to TRBJ2-7; D is uncertain. The CDR3 consists of 11 residues. Deletions cut 3 bases from V and 3 bases from J, with 6 bases between. The germline gives CDR1 DFQATT, CDR2 SNEGSKA (reference sequence). The CDR3 sequence: CSASGNYEQYF. The CDR3 bases are TGCAGTGCTAGCGGAAACTACGAGCAGTACTTC.

The J gene is TRBJ2-5, the V gene TRBV11-2; D not certain. CDR1 SGHAT and CDR2 FQNNGV come from the germline V gene. The V end lost 1 base, the J end lost 7 bases, and 4 bases lay between the germline ends. The CDR3 runs 11 residues. In nucleotides, the CDR3 is TGTGCCAGCAGCTTAGTCGTGACCCAGTACTTC. This gives the protein CASSLVVTQYF. The full variable domain, with the rest looked up from reference TRBV11-2 and TRBJ2-5, is EAGVAQSPRYKIIEKRQSVAFWCNPISGHATLYWYQQILGQGPKLLIQFQNNGVVDDSQLPKDRFSAERLKGVDSTLKIQPAKLEDSAVYLCASSLVVTQYFGPGTRLLVL.

This sequence joins TRBV5-1 and TRBJ1-1; 8 positions match TRBD1. The CDR3 covers 12 residues. The germline gives CDR1 SGHRS, CDR2 YFSETQ. Losses at the gene ends were 4 bases for V and 4 bases for J; bases not matched to a gene: 0. The CDR3 protein is CASSTGGTEAFF. Written as DNA, the CDR3 is TGCGCCAGCAGCACAGGGGGCACTGAAGCTTTCTTT. Variable domain in full (rest from reference TRBV5-1 and TRBJ1-1): KAGVTQTPRYLIKTRGQQVTLSCSPISGHRSVSWYQQTPGQGLQFLFEYFSETQRNKGNFPGRFSGRQFSNSRSEMNVSTLELGDSALYLCASSTGGTEAFFGQGTRLTVV.

The chain has TRBV5-1 and TRBJ1-2, with D unresolved. There are 14 residues in the CDR3. V was shortened by 3 bases and J by 0 bases, with 9 bases between the two germline ends. Germline CDR1 is SGHRS and CDR2 is YFSETQ. CDR3 nucleotide sequence: TGCGCCAGCAGCTCCTCGACGGCTAACTATGGCTACACCTTC. Protein product: CASSSSTANYGYTF. Complete variable domain (other parts from reference TRBV5-1 and TRBJ1-2): KAGVTQTPRYLIKTRGQQVTLSCSPISGHRSVSWYQQTPGQGLQFLFEYFSETQRNKGNFPGRFSGRQFSNSRSEMNVSTLELGDSALYLCASSSSTANYGYTFGSGTRLTVV.

The chain joins TRBV5-1 to TRBJ2-5; D unresolved. Near its end, the DNA agrees better with TRBJ2-7, so the J call may be wrong. The CDR3 contains 14 residues. CDR1 is SGHRS and CDR2 is YFSETQ in the germline V gene. In DNA form, the CDR3 reads TGCGCCAGCAGCTGGGGTCATATGACCTACGAGCAGTACTTC. This sequence encodes CASSWGHMTYEQYF.

The chain has TRBV7-6 and TRBJ2-7, with TRBD1 identical over 10 bases. Unmatched junction bases numbered 6, after V lost 3 bases and J lost 4 bases. The CDR3 runs 15 residues. Germline V gene lookup returns CDR1 SGHVS and CDR2 FNYEAQ. The CDR3 reads CASSFTGTGVYEQYF. The CDR3, as DNA: TGTGCCAGCAGCTTTACCGGGACAGGGGTATACGAGCAGTACTTC.

The gene calls are TRBV19 and TRBJ1-1, with 8 bases that match TRBD1. J was trimmed by 5 bases and V by 10 bases; bases with no gene match: 9. CDR1 is LNHDA, CDR2 SQIVND, per germline (reference sequence). The CDR3 loop spans 13 amino acids. The CDR3 DNA is TGTGCCACCACCCGAGACAGGGGAACTGAAGCTTTCTTT. Protein sequence: CATTRDRGTEAFF.

The genes are TRBV7-3 and TRBJ2-5, with D possibly being TRBD1 (5 bases). CDR1 is SGHTA, CDR2 FQGTGA, per germline. The CDR3 length is 16 residues. The germline V and J ends were trimmed by 1 base and 4 bases, with 16 bases remaining between them. The CDR3 DNA reads as TGTGCCAGCAGCTTAAAGGCCAGGGTTTCTGGAGAGACCCAGTACTTC. Translating gives CASSLKARVSGETQYF.

The chain has TRBV11-2 and TRBJ2-2; maybe TRBD1 (6 bases). Trimming shortened V by 5 bases and J by 4 bases, and 14 bases separated the two germline ends. CDR3 length: 15 amino acids. Germline CDR1 reads SGHAT; CDR2 reads FQNNGV. The CDR3 sequence: CASSPGQGGTGELFF. CDR3 in DNA: TGTGCCAGCAGCCCCGGACAAGGGGGCACCGGGGAGCTGTTTTTT.

The DNA of the CDR3 is TGTGCCAGCAGGTCCGGAGGCTCGGGCACAGATACGCAGTATTTT. It translates to CASRSGGSGTDTQYF. This chain connects TRBV7-8 to TRBJ2-3, with D perhaps matching TRBD2 (5 bases). CDR1 is SGHVS and CDR2 is FQNEAQ in the germline V gene. The CDR3 spans 15 residues. The V end was cut by 6 bases, the J end by 1 base, with 14 bases between.